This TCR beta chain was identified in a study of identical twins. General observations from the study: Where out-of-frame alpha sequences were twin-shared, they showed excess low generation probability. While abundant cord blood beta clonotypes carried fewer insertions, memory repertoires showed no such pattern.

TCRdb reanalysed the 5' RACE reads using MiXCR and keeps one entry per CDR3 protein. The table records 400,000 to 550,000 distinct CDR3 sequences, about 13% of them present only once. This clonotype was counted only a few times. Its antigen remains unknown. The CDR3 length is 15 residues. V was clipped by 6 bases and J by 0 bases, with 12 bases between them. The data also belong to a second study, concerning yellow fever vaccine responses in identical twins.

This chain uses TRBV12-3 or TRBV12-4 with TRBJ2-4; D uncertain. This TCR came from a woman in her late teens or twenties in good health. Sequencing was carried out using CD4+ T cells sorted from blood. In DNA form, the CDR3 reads TGTGCCAGCAGCCGCGCGACCGTAGCCAAAAACATTCAGTACTTC. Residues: CASSRATVAKNIQYF.